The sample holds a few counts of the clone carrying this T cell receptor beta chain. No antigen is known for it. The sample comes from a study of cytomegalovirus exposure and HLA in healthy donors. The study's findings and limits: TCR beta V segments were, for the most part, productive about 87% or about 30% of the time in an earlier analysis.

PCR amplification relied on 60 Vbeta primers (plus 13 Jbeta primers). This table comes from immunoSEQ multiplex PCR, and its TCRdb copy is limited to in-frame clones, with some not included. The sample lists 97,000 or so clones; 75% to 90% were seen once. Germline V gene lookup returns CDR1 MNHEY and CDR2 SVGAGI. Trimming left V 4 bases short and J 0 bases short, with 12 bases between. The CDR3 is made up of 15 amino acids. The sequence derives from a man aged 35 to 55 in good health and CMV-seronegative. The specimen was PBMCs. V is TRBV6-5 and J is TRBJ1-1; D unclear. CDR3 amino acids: CASSSIPDLNTEAFF. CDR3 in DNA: TGTGCCAGCAGTTCCATCCCGGACTTGAACACTGAAGCTTTCTTT.